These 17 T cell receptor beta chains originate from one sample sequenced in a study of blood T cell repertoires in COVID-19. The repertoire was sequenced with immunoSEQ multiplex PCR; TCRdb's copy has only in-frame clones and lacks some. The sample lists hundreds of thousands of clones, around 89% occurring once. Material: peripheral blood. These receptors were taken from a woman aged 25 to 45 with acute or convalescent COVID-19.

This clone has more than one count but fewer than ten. For the CDR3, the DNA is TGTGCCAGCAGCCTCCTCGGCAGGGTTAGCTCTGGGGCCAACGTCCTGACTTTC. Amino acids: CASSLLGRVSSGANVLTF. The V call is TRBV28, the J call TRBJ2-6; a weak D match, TRBD1 (5 bases). This CDR3 has 18 amino acids. Deletions cut 6 bases from V and 0 bases from J, with 18 bases between. The germline V gene encodes CDR1 MDHEN and CDR2 SYDVKM.

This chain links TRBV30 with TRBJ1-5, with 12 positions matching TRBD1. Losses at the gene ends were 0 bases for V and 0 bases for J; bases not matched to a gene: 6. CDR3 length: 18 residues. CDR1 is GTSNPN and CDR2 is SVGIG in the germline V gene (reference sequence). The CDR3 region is CAWSVGQGAGYSNQPQHF. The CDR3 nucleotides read TGTGCCTGGAGTGTGGGACAGGGGGCGGGTTATAGCAATCAGCCCCAGCATTTT.

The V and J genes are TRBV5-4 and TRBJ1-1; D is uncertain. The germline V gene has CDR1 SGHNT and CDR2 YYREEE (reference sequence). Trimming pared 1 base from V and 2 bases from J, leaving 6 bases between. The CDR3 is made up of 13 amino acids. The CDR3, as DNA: TGTGCCAGCAGCTTGAGCCTTAACACTGAAGCTTTCTTT. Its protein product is CASSLSLNTEAFF. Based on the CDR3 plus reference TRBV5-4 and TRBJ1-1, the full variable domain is ETGVTQSPTHLIKTRGQQVTLRCSSQSGHNTVSWYQQALGQGPQFIFQYYREEENGRGNFPPRFSGLQFPNYSSELNVNALELDDSALYLCASSLSLNTEAFFGQGTRLTVV.

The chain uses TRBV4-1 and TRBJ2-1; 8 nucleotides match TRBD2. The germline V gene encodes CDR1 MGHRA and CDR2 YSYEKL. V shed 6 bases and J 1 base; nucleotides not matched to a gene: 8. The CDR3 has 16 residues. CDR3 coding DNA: TGCGCCAGCAGAACTTATAGCGGGGCGTCCTACAATGAGCAGTTCTTC. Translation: CASRTYSGASYNEQFF.

The CDR3 nucleotides read TGTGCCAGTAGTATCCGACAATCTTATCGCAATCAGCCCCAGCATTTT. Translating gives CASSIRQSYRNQPQHF. The chain is built from TRBV19 and TRBJ1-5; D is unclear. This CDR3 comprises 16 residues. Looked up from germline, CDR1 is LNHDA and CDR2 is SQIVND (reference sequence). V lost 3 bases and J 2 bases, leaving 14 bases between the germline ends.

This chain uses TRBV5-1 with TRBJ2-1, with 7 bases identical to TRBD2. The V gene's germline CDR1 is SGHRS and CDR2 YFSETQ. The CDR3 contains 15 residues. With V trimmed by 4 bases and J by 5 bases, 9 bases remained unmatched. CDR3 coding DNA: TGCGCCAGCAGCGCCGGCGGGGCGGGGGACAATGAGCAGTTCTTC. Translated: CASSAGGAGDNEQFF. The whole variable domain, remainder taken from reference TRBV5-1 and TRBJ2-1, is KAGVTQTPRYLIKTRGQQVTLSCSPISGHRSVSWYQQTPGQGLQFLFEYFSETQRNKGNFPGRFSGRQFSNSRSEMNVSTLELGDSALYLCASSAGGAGDNEQFFGPGTRLTVL.

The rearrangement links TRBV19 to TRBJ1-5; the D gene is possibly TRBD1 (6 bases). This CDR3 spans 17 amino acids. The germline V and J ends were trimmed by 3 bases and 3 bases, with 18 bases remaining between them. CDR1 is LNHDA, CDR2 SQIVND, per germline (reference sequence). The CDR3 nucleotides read TGTGCCAGTAGTATTTTTTCAGACAGGATCGACAATCAGCCCCAGCATTTT. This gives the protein CASSIFSDRIDNQPQHF.

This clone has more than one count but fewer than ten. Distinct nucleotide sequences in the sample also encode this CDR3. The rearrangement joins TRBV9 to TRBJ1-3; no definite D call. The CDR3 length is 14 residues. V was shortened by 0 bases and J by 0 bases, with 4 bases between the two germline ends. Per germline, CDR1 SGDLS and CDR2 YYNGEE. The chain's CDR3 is CASSVDSSGNTIYF. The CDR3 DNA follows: TGTGCCAGCAGCGTAGACAGCTCTGGAAACACCATATATTTT. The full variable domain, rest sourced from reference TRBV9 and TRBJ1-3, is DSGVTQTPKHLITATGQRVTLRCSPRSGDLSVYWYQQSLDQGLQFLIQYYNGEERAKGNILERFSAQQFPDLHSELNLSSLELGDSALYFCASSVDSSGNTIYFGEGSWLTVV.

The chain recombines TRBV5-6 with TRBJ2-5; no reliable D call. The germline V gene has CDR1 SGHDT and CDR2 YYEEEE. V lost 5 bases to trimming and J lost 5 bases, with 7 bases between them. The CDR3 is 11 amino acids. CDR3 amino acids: CASSRVETQYF. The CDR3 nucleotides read TGTGCCAGCAGTCGAGTTGAGACCCAGTACTTC. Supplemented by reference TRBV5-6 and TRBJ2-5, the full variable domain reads DAGVTQSPTHLIKTRGQQVTLRCSPKSGHDTVSWYQQALGQGPQFIFQYYEEEERQRGNFPDRFSGHQFPNYSSELNVNALLLGDSALYLCASSRVETQYFGPGTRLLVL.

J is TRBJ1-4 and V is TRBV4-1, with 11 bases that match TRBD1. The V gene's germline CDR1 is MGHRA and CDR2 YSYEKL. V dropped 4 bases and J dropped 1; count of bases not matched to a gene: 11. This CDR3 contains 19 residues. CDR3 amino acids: CASSPMRGQGARTNEKLFF. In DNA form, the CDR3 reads TGCGCCAGCAGCCCAATGCGAGGACAGGGGGCCAGAACTAATGAAAAACTGTTTTTT.

The CDR3: CASSFSGGSYTF. DNA for the CDR3: TGTGCCAGCAGTTTTTCGGGAGGGTCCTACACCTTC. The chain has TRBV27 and TRBJ1-2, with no clear D. The CDR3 loop spans 12 amino acids. V was trimmed by 3 bases and J by 10 bases, leaving 12 bases between them. Looked up from germline, CDR1 is MNHEY and CDR2 is SMNVEV (reference sequence).

The CDR3 loop reads CASSSESGGRPEAFF. The CDR3 region has the DNA TGTGCCAGCAGCTCGGAGTCGGGGGGGCGGCCTGAAGCTTTCTTT. This chain connects TRBV7-8 to TRBJ1-1; D is perhaps TRBD1 (6 bases). Trimming took 4 bases from V and 6 from J, leaving 18 bases between them. The CDR3 contains 15 residues. CDR1 is SGHVS, CDR2 FQNEAQ, per germline.

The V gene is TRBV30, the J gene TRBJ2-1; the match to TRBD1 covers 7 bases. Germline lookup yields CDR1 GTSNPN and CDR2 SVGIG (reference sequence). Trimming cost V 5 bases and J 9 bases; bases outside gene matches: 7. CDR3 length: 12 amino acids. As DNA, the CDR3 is TGTGCCTGGGAGGAACAGGGGACTGAGCAGTTCTTC. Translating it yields CAWEEQGTEQFF.

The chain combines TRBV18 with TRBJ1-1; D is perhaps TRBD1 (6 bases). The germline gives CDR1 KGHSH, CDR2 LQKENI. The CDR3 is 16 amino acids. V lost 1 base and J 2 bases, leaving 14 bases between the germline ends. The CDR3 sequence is CASSPRYNRANTEAFF. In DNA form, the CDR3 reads TGTGCCAGCTCACCACGTTATAACAGGGCCAACACTGAAGCTTTCTTT.

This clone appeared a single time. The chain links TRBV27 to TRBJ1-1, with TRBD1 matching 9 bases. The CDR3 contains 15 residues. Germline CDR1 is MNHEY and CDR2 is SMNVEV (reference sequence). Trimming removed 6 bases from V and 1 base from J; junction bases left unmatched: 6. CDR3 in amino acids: CASRIDRGANTEAFF. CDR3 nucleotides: TGTGCCAGCAGAATAGACAGGGGGGCGAACACTGAAGCTTTCTTT.

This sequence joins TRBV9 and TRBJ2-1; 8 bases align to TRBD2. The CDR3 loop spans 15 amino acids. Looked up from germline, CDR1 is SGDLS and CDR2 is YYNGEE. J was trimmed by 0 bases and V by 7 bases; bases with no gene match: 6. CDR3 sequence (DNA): TGTGCCAGCGGCCTACGGGGGGGCTCCTACAATGAGCAGTTCTTC. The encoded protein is CASGLRGGSYNEQFF. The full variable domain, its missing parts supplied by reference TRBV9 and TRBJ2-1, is DSGVTQTPKHLITATGQRVTLRCSPRSGDLSVYWYQQSLDQGLQFLIQYYNGEERAKGNILERFSAQQFPDLHSELNLSSLELGDSALYFCASGLRGGSYNEQFFGPGTRLTVL.

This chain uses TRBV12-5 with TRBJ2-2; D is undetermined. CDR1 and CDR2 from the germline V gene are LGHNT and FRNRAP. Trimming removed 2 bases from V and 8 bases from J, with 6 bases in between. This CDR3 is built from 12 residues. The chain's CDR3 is CASGLPRGELFF. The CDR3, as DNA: TGTGCTAGTGGTTTGCCCAGAGGGGAGCTGTTTTTT.